These 26 T cell receptor beta chains were all obtained from the same sample, sequenced in a study of siplizumab effects on memory and regulatory T cells. This table comes from immunoSEQ multiplex PCR, and its TCRdb copy is limited to in-frame clones, with some not included. Found here are just under 85,000 clones, roughly 90% of them singletons; the top ten hold roughly 1.4%. Sequencing input: Tregs sorted from blood. The receptor set was obtained from a human donor in good health.

This chain connects TRBV7-9 to TRBJ2-5; a weak D match, TRBD2 (5 bases). V was shortened by 1 base and J by 5 bases, with 11 bases between the two germline ends. The CDR3 contains 14 residues. CDR1 and CDR2 (germline): SEHNR, FQNEAQ (reference sequence). CDR3 amino acids: CASSLDPEGETQYF. The CDR3 bases are TGTGCCAGCAGCTTAGACCCCGAGGGCGAGACCCAGTACTTC.

The chain recombines TRBV7-2 with TRBJ1-1; D possibly corresponds to TRBD1 (6 bases). Germline V lookup: CDR1 SGHTA, CDR2 FQGNSA. V dropped 5 bases and J dropped 1 base, with 11 bases sitting between them. This CDR3 contains 14 residues. CDR3 DNA sequence: TGTGCCAGCAGCATCCTAGGGGGGAACACTGAAGCTTTCTTT. It is translated as CASSILGGNTEAFF. The full variable domain, its missing parts supplied by reference TRBV7-2 and TRBJ1-1, is GAGVSQSPSNKVTEKGKDVELRCDPISGHTALYWYRQSLGQGLEFLIYFQGNSAPDKSGLPSDRFSAERTGGSVSTLTIQRTQQEDSAVYLCASSILGGNTEAFFGQGTRLTVV.

The chain carries TRBV18 and TRBJ2-7; the match to TRBD1 covers 7 bases. CDR3 size: 15 residues. The V segment lost 0 bases and the J segment 4 bases; nucleotides outside the gene matches: 6. Germline V gene data show CDR1 as KGHSH and CDR2 as LQKENI. The CDR3 DNA reads TGTGCCAGCTCACCACCGGGGTCAGGGGGATACGAGCAGTACTTC. Its translation: CASSPPGSGGYEQYF.

The V and J genes are TRBV6-6 and TRBJ1-1; D unresolved. CDR3 length equals 13 residues. Trimming removed 0 bases at V and 8 bases at J, with 10 bases between. Looked up from germline, CDR1 is MNHNY and CDR2 is SVGAGI (reference sequence). The CDR3 nucleotides read TGTGCCAGCAGTTACTCGAGGCGGGTAGAAGCTTTCTTT. It codes for CASSYSRRVEAFF.

About this clone: The conserved phenylalanine or tryptophan is not found at the CDR3 terminus, so this likely reflects a read error. This chain links TRBV6-8 with TRBJ1-6; weak D call: TRBD1 (5 bases). This CDR3 contains 20 residues. V was cut by 0 bases and J by 10 bases, with 28 bases left in between. Per the germline V gene, CDR1 is MNHGY and CDR2 is SAAAGT. The CDR3 nucleotides read TGTGCCAGCAGTTACTCGGGAGCGTCTGCCCGGGACGGATTGGGGTCACCCCTCCACCTT. Translation: CASSYSGASARDGLGSPLHL.

The chain is built from TRBV6-5 and TRBJ2-3; maybe TRBD2 (6 bases). This CDR3 has 14 amino acids. The germline V gene encodes CDR1 MNHEY and CDR2 SVGAGI. V lost 2 bases and J 6 bases, leaving 12 bases between the germline ends. The CDR3 spells CASSYGDSWDTQYF. In nucleotides, the CDR3 is TGTGCCAGCAGTTACGGGGACTCTTGGGATACGCAGTATTTT.

The CDR3 sequence: CASSQQGGYEQFF. CDR3 nucleotides: TGTGCCAGCAGTCAACAGGGGGGCTATGAGCAGTTCTTC. This chain connects TRBV6-5 to TRBJ2-1, with 8 nucleotides matching TRBD1. J was trimmed by 8 bases and V by 5 bases; bases with no gene match: 5. The CDR3 sequence is 13 residues long. The germline CDR1 and CDR2 sequences are MNHEY and SVGAGI.

The J gene is TRBJ1-1, the V gene TRBV5-1; D is perhaps TRBD1 (5 bases). Looked up from germline, CDR1 is SGHRS and CDR2 is YFSETQ. This CDR3 contains 12 residues. Trimming stripped 4 bases from V and 10 bases from J, with 14 bases between. The DNA of the CDR3 is TGCGCCAGCAGCGGACCTGGGACGGGAGCTTTCTTT. This encodes CASSGPGTGAFF.

This rearrangement joins TRBV6-5 to TRBJ2-7; 7 bases fit TRBD1. The CDR3 extends over 13 amino acids. The V and J ends lost 5 bases and 5 bases, in that order; junction bases with no gene match: 6. The germline CDR1 and CDR2 sequences are MNHEY and SVGAGI. The CDR3 DNA sequence: TGTGCCAGCAGTCGGACAGGTTCCCACGAGCAGTACTTC. It encodes CASSRTGSHEQYF.

V usage is TRBV5-1 and J usage is TRBJ2-5; no definite D call. CDR3 size: 13 residues. CDR1 and CDR2 (germline): SGHRS, YFSETQ. Trimming pared 0 bases from V and 6 bases from J, leaving 9 bases between. CDR3 nucleotides: TGCGCCAGCAGCTTGGTAGGCCAGAAGACCCAGTACTTC. Its translation is CASSLVGQKTQYF.

The gene calls are TRBV7-9 and TRBJ1-2; D is perhaps TRBD1 (6 bases). V shed 1 base and J shed 6 bases, with 12 bases lying between them. This CDR3 spans 14 amino acids. Germline CDR1 is SEHNR and CDR2 is FQNEAQ (reference sequence). CDR3 DNA: TGTGCCAGCAGCTTAGACGGGACACTCGATGGCTACACCTTC. Translation gives CASSLDGTLDGYTF.

The chain joins TRBV28 to TRBJ2-4; no clear D gene. The CDR3 is made up of 12 amino acids. CDR1 MDHEN and CDR2 SYDVKM come from the germline V gene. V shed 2 bases and J shed 7 bases, with 6 bases lying between them. As DNA, the CDR3 is TGTGCCAGCAGTTTACGCATGAACATTCAGTACTTC. Translated, it gives CASSLRMNIQYF. The variable domain in full, with the rest retrieved from reference TRBV28 and TRBJ2-4, is DVKVTQSSRYLVKRTGEKVFLECVQDMDHENMFWYRQDPGLGLRLIYFSYDVKMKEKGDIPEGYSVSREKKERFSLILESASTNQTSMYLCASSLRMNIQYFGAGTRLSVL.

The chain uses TRBV4-1 and TRBJ1-1; a weak D match, TRBD1 (6 bases). V lost 1 base and J 0 bases, leaving 12 bases between the germline ends. Germline lookup yields CDR1 MGHRA and CDR2 YSYEKL. The CDR3 covers 16 residues. This chain's CDR3 is CASSQGRGNMNTEAFF. The CDR3 nucleotides read TGCGCCAGCAGCCAAGGCAGGGGAAACATGAACACTGAAGCTTTCTTT.

The rearrangement links TRBV5-1 to TRBJ2-5; 7 bases match TRBD1. Germline V CDR1 and CDR2: SGHRS, YFSETQ. The V gene end was trimmed by 2 bases and the J gene end by 5 bases; junction bases not matched to a gene: 6. The CDR3 consists of 14 residues. The CDR3 spells CASSFTGAGETQYF. The CDR3 nucleotides are TGCGCCAGCAGCTTTACAGGGGCAGGGGAGACCCAGTACTTC.

This sequence joins TRBV7-9 and TRBJ1-6; D is perhaps TRBD1 (5 bases). Germline CDR1 SEHNR, CDR2 FQNEAQ (reference sequence). This CDR3 is built from 14 residues. The V end was cut by 2 bases, the J end by 6 bases, with 8 bases between. The CDR3 region has the DNA TGTGCCAGCAGCTTAAGCGGGGGTAATTCACCCCTCCACTTT. Translated: CASSLSGGNSPLHF.

This clone was recorded only once. The chain employs TRBV11-2 and TRBJ1-5, with D perhaps matching TRBD1 (5 bases). Trimming shortened V by 0 bases and J by 1 base, and 13 bases separated the two germline ends. This CDR3 contains 17 residues. Germline-derived CDR1 and CDR2 are SGHAT and FQNNGV. This CDR3 is CASSLESGRLSNQPQHF. The CDR3 DNA reads TGTGCCAGCAGCTTAGAGTCAGGGCGGCTAAGCAATCAGCCCCAGCATTTT. Combining the CDR3 with reference TRBV11-2 and TRBJ1-5 gives the whole variable domain EAGVAQSPRYKIIEKRQSVAFWCNPISGHATLYWYQQILGQGPKLLIQFQNNGVVDDSQLPKDRFSAERLKGVDSTLKIQPAKLEDSAVYLCASSLESGRLSNQPQHFGDGTRLSIL.

The rearrangement links TRBV7-9 to TRBJ1-2, with TRBD1 matching 8 bases. The CDR3 has 15 residues. Per the germline V gene, CDR1 is SEHNR and CDR2 is FQNEAQ (reference sequence). V dropped 3 bases and J dropped 8; count of bases not matched to a gene: 11. The CDR3 region is CASSFADRGTGGYTF. The CDR3 DNA sequence: TGTGCCAGCAGCTTCGCAGACAGGGGCACCGGCGGCTACACCTTC.

This chain links TRBV5-1 with TRBJ2-5, with D possibly matching TRBD2 (5 bases). CDR3 length: 14 residues. V was shortened by 4 bases and J by 4 bases, with 14 bases between the two germline ends. Germline CDR1 is SGHRS and CDR2 is YFSETQ. The CDR3, as DNA: TGCGCCAGCAGCCTAAGCGGCCTCGGAGAGACCCAGTACTTC. Its protein is CASSLSGLGETQYF.

This chain links TRBV5-6 with TRBJ2-1, with D possibly matching TRBD2 (6 bases). V was cut by 4 bases and J by 2 bases, with 19 bases left in between. Germline CDR1 reads SGHDT; CDR2 reads YYEEEE. This CDR3 spans 17 amino acids. The CDR3 loop is CASSLGDRDSPYNEQFF. CDR3 bases: TGTGCCAGCAGCCTGGGGGACCGGGACTCGCCCTACAATGAGCAGTTCTTC.

The gene calls are TRBV6-5 and TRBJ1-4; the D gene is possibly TRBD1 (6 bases). Germline lookup yields CDR1 MNHEY and CDR2 SVGAGI. The CDR3 extends over 14 amino acids. Between the trimmed V and J ends, which lost 2 bases and 4 bases, there was a span of 8 bases. CDR3 sequence (DNA): TGTGCCAGCAGTTACGGGGGCCATAATGAAAAACTGTTTTTT. Protein: CASSYGGHNEKLFF.

V usage is TRBV5-5 and J usage is TRBJ1-2; the match to TRBD1 covers 8 bases. CDR1 and CDR2 from the germline V gene are SGHKS and YYEKEE (reference sequence). After removal of 1 base from V and 5 bases from J, the junction contained 19 bases not matched to a gene. There are 19 residues in the CDR3. In DNA, the CDR3 is TGTGCCAGCAGCTTGTTATCGGGTCAGGGGGCGTCCCTGGGGTATGGCTACACCTTC. Translated, it gives CASSLLSGQGASLGYGYTF.

The V gene is TRBV11-2, the J gene TRBJ1-1, with unresolved D. Germline-derived CDR1 and CDR2 are SGHAT and FQNNGV. The CDR3 runs to 14 residues. Trimming took off 2 bases at V and 0 bases at J, with 7 bases between the two ends. The CDR3 DNA reads TGTGCCAGCAGCTTAAGAGCAATGAACACTGAAGCTTTCTTT. Amino acids: CASSLRAMNTEAFF.

J is TRBJ1-2 and V is TRBV7-9; 8 nucleotides agree with TRBD1. The CDR3 length is 15 residues. J was trimmed by 3 bases and V by 7 bases; bases with no gene match: 10. CDR1 SEHNR and CDR2 FQNEAQ come from the germline V gene (reference sequence). The CDR3 DNA is TGTGCCAGCACCGATATCGGGACAGGTGACTATGGCTACACCTTC. This translates into CASTDIGTGDYGYTF. Together with reference TRBV7-9 and TRBJ1-2, the CDR3 gives the full variable domain: DTGVSQNPRHKITKRGQNVTFRCDPISEHNRLYWYRQTLGQGPEFLTYFQNEAQLEKSRLLSDRFSAERPKGSFSTLEIQRTEQGDSAMYLCASTDIGTGDYGYTFGSGTRLTVV.

This chain uses TRBV4-1 with TRBJ2-5, with 12 bases that match TRBD2. This CDR3 comprises 18 residues. CDR1 and CDR2 (germline): MGHRA, YSYEKL. The V gene end was trimmed by 0 bases and the J gene end by 4 bases; junction bases not matched to a gene: 9. The chain's CDR3 is CASSQDSGLAGGRETQYF. CDR3 DNA sequence: TGCGCCAGCAGCCAAGATTCCGGGCTAGCGGGGGGGCGAGAGACCCAGTACTTC.

This chain joins TRBV7-6 and TRBJ1-4; no definite D call. CDR3 length: 15 residues. Germline-derived CDR1 and CDR2 are SGHVS and FNYEAQ. Trimming cost V 0 bases and J 0 bases, with 5 bases left between them. The chain's CDR3 is CASSLAGATNEKLFF. The CDR3 DNA reads TGTGCCAGCAGCTTAGCTGGGGCAACTAATGAAAAACTGTTTTTT.

This clone was observed a single time. The rearrangement links TRBV5-5 to TRBJ2-7; 8 positions agree with TRBD2. Looked up from germline, CDR1 is SGHKS and CDR2 is YYEKEE (reference sequence). This CDR3 contains 14 residues. V lost 5 bases and J lost 2; bases outside the gene matches: 6. The CDR3 loop reads CASRWGLGAYEQYF. The CDR3 DNA sequence: TGTGCCAGCAGGTGGGGACTAGGGGCCTACGAGCAGTACTTC.